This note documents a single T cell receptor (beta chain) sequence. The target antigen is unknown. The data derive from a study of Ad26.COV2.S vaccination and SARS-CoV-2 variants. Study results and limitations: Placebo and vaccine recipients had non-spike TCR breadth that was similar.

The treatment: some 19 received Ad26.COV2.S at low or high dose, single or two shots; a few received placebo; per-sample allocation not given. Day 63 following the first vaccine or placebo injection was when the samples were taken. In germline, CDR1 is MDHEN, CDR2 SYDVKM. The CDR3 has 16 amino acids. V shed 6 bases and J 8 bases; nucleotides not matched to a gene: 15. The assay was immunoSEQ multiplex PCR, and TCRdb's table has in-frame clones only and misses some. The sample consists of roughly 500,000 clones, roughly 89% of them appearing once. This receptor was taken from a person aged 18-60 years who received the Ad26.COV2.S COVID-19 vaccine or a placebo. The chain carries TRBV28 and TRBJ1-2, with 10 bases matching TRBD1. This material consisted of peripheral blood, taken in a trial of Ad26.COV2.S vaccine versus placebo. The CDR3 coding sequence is TGTGCCAGCAGACCGGGACAGGGGCCAGACCTAGGGGGCTACACCTTC. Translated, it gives CASRPGQGPDLGGYTF.